This T cell receptor beta chain was captured in a study of OX40 agonist ivuxolimab in advanced cancers. At the level of the study: Clinicians treated patients with ivuxolimab, an agonistic anti-OX40 (CD134) antibody. Prior anti-PD-1, anti-PD-L1 or anti-CTLA-4 therapy did not bar entry, and about 40% had some.

The investigators sampled blood at baseline, at cycle 4 day 1, and at cycle 7 day 1. The CDR3 sequence is 13 residues long. V lost 4 bases and J lost 1, with 8 bases in between. The germline V gene has CDR1 MNHEY and CDR2 SMNVEV (reference sequence). This table comes from immunoSEQ multiplex PCR, and its TCRdb copy is limited to in-frame clones, with some not included. The profile shows 60,000 to 70,000 clones, around 93% of them singletons. Study-level points and caveats: The work left the antigen specificity of expanded peripheral T cells undetermined.

As regards this clone: Its antigen is still unknown.

Sequencing was performed on CD4+ or CD8+ T cells sorted from blood, taken in a trial of the OX40 agonist ivuxolimab. The chain recombines TRBV27 with TRBJ2-7; weak D call: TRBD1 (6 bases). The TCR was taken from an adult with an advanced solid tumor such as melanoma, head and neck, liver or kidney cancer. DNA of the CDR3: TGTGCCAGCAGTTCGGACAGTTCCTACGAGCAGTACTTC. Translated, it gives CASSSDSSYEQYF.